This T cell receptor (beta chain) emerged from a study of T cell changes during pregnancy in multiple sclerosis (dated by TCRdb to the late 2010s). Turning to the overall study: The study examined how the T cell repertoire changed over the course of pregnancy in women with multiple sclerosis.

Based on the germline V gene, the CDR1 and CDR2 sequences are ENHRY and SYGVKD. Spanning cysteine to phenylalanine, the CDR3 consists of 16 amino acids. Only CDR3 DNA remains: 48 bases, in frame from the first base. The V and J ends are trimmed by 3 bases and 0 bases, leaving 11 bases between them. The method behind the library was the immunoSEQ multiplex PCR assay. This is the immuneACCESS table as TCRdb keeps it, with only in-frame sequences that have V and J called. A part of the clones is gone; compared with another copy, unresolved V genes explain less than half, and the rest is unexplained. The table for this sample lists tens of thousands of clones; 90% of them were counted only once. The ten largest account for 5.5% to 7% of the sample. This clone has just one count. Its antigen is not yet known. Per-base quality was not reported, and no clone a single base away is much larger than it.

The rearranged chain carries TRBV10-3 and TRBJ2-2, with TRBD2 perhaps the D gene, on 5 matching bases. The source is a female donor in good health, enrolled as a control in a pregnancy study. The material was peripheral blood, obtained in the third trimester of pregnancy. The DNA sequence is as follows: TGTGCCATCAGTGACATTAGCGTGTCGAACACCGGGGAGCTGTTTTTT. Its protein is CAISDISVSNTGELFF.